Below are 25 T cell receptor beta chains sequenced from a single sample in a study of memory CD4+ T cells and cytomegalovirus serostatus. The sort gate was single viable CD3+CD4+CD8-CD45RO+ cells for memory CD4+ T cells. The data were produced by immunoSEQ multiplex PCR, yet TCRdb's version contains in-frame clones alone and is incomplete. This sample has about 56,000 clones, with 82% found just once. The sequencing sample was made of memory CD4+ T cells from blood. The receptor set was obtained from an adult in good health and CMV-seronegative.

The chain is built from TRBV15 and TRBJ1-1; D unclear. CDR1 is LNHNV and CDR2 is YYDKDF in the germline V gene (reference sequence). V lost 0 bases, J lost 1 base, and 9 bases lay in between. The CDR3 length is 15 residues. CDR3 coding DNA: TGTGCCACCAGCAGAGATTCGGGAAAGAACACTGAAGCTTTCTTT. Its protein product is CATSRDSGKNTEAFF. Supplemented by reference TRBV15 and TRBJ1-1, the full variable domain reads DAMVIQNPRYQVTQFGKPVTLSCSQTLNHNVMYWYQQKSSQAPKLLFHYYDKDFNNEADTPDNFQSRRPNTSFCFLDIRSPGLGDTAMYLCATSRDSGKNTEAFFGQGTRLTVV.

The chain links TRBV7-2 to TRBJ2-7, with 12 nucleotides matching TRBD2. With V trimmed by 6 bases and J by 2 bases, 5 bases remained unmatched. Germline loops: CDR1 SGHTA, CDR2 FQGNSA. The CDR3 runs 15 residues. CDR3 nucleotides: TGTGCCAGCAGTAGAGGACTAGCGGGGACCTACGAGCAGTACTTC. It is translated as CASSRGLAGTYEQYF.

The rearrangement joins TRBV29-1 to TRBJ2-6; 8 nucleotides align to TRBD1. Per germline, CDR1 SQVTM and CDR2 ANQGSEA. This CDR3 contains 15 residues. Losses at the gene ends were 6 bases for V and 1 base for J; bases not matched to a gene: 5. CDR3 sequence reads: CSVGQGNSGANVLTF. CDR3 coding DNA: TGCAGCGTCGGACAGGGTAATTCTGGGGCCAACGTCCTGACTTTC.

J is TRBJ2-2 and V is TRBV11-3; perhaps TRBD1 as D (5 bases). CDR3 length: 18 residues. Germline loops: CDR1 SGHNT, CDR2 YENEEA. V was pared by 0 bases and J by 4 bases, with 18 bases between. Here the CDR3 reads CASSLDLRGGASTGELFF. CDR3 DNA sequence: TGTGCCAGCAGCTTAGATCTAAGGGGCGGAGCCAGCACCGGGGAGCTGTTTTTT.

Comments on this clone: At one end, the junction sequence differs from germline, possibly due to a read error. The chain combines TRBV7-2 with TRBJ2-3, with a weak D call TRBD2 (5 bases). CDR3 size: 14 residues. CDR1 and CDR2 (germline): SGHTA, FQGNSA. CDR3 nucleotide sequence: TGTGCCAGCAGCGCGCTAGCCTCCACAGATGCGCAGTATTTT. Protein sequence: CASSALASTDAQYF.

The V gene is TRBV28, the J gene TRBJ1-2; 12 bases are a match to TRBD1. From germline, CDR1 is MDHEN and CDR2 SYDVKM. There are 15 residues in the CDR3. V was clipped by 7 bases and J by 8 bases; unmatched bases: 11. The CDR3 bases are TGTGCCAGCAACACCCCCGGGACAGGGGGCGGGGGCTACACCTTC. It yields the protein CASNTPGTGGGGYTF.

This chain connects TRBV19 to TRBJ2-4; 9 bases line up with TRBD1. From germline, CDR1 is LNHDA and CDR2 SQIVND (reference sequence). After removal of 8 bases from V and 1 base from J, the junction contained 21 bases not matched to a gene. The CDR3 loop spans 20 amino acids. The CDR3 here is CASADLTGDRATAAKNIQYF. The CDR3 region has the DNA TGTGCCAGTGCTGACCTGACAGGGGACAGGGCAACTGCGGCCAAAAACATTCAGTACTTC. The full variable domain, completed using reference TRBV19 and TRBJ2-4, is DGGITQSPKYLFRKEGQNVTLSCEQNLNHDAMYWYRQDPGQGLRLIYYSQIVNDFQKGDIAEGYSVSREKKESFPLTVTSAQKNPTAFYLCASADLTGDRATAAKNIQYFGAGTRLSVL.

The chain links TRBV10-3 to TRBJ2-5, with D possibly being TRBD2 (6 bases). The V and J ends lost 3 bases and 7 bases respectively, with 15 bases between them. Germline V gene sequence: CDR1 ENHRY, CDR2 SYGVKD. The CDR3 is 14 residues long. The CDR3 DNA follows: TGTGCCATCAGTGACGGCACCGCGGGAATGACCCAGTACTTC. Its translation: CAISDGTAGMTQYF.

The chain carries TRBV18 and TRBJ2-7, with D maybe TRBD1 (6 bases). Germline CDR1 and CDR2: KGHSH and LQKENI. There are 18 residues in the CDR3. Trimming removed 0 bases from V and 6 bases from J, with 24 bases in between. This CDR3 is CASSPPLVEWTAMGEQYF. Here the CDR3 DNA reads TGTGCCAGCTCACCACCTTTGGTCGAGTGGACAGCGATGGGCGAGCAGTACTTC.

This chain uses TRBV9 with TRBJ2-5, with 13 positions matching TRBD2. Per germline, CDR1 SGDLS and CDR2 YYNGEE. Germline trimming cut 0 bases from V and 2 bases from J; bases unmatched to any gene: 4. The CDR3 consists of 17 residues. The CDR3 reads CASSVAGGLAGQETQYF. The CDR3 DNA is TGTGCCAGCAGCGTAGCCGGGGGACTAGCGGGACAAGAGACCCAGTACTTC.

This chain connects TRBV10-3 to TRBJ2-3; D might be TRBD1 or TRBD2, each matching 6 bases. Trimming left V 4 bases short and J 9 bases short, with 17 bases between. CDR1 and CDR2 (germline): ENHRY, SYGVKD. The CDR3 is 14 amino acids. CDR3 in DNA: TGTGCCATCAGTGTAGGGGGGCAAGGATCGACGCAGTATTTT. Translated, it gives CAISVGGQGSTQYF.

In nucleotides, the CDR3 is TGTGCCAGTAGTCCCGGGACAGGTCAAAGTGCCGTGAGGGGCTACACCTTC. As protein: CASSPGTGQSAVRGYTF. The genes are TRBV19 and TRBJ1-2, with 8 bases lining up with TRBD1. Losses at the gene ends were 5 bases for V and 8 bases for J; bases not matched to a gene: 19. The CDR3 extends over 17 amino acids. CDR1 LNHDA and CDR2 SQIVND come from the germline V gene (reference sequence).

The rearrangement links TRBV28 to TRBJ1-2; TRBD1 aligns across 8 bases. The CDR3 covers 15 residues. CDR1 MDHEN and CDR2 SYDVKM come from the germline V gene. V dropped 5 bases and J dropped 3; count of bases not matched to a gene: 8. The CDR3 DNA reads as TGTGCCAGCAGTCCAGGGGGCAGTTTATACTATGGCTACACCTTC. Translating it yields CASSPGGSLYYGYTF.

On this clone: This sample also contains other DNA sequences that code for the same CDR3. The rearrangement links TRBV7-2 to TRBJ1-6; D is possibly TRBD1 (6 bases). The CDR3 extends over 14 amino acids. Germline values: CDR1 SGHTA, CDR2 FQGNSA. The V and J ends lost 3 bases and 9 bases respectively, with 12 bases between them. This CDR3 is CASSFGTIASPLHF. CDR3 in DNA: TGTGCCAGCAGCTTTGGGACAATAGCTTCACCCCTCCACTTT.

The V call is TRBV13, the J call TRBJ1-1; D might be TRBD1 (6 bases). The CDR3 is 14 amino acids. With 6 bases removed from V and 7 bases from J, the gap between germline ends came to 18 bases. Germline lookup yields CDR1 PRHDT and CDR2 FYEKMQ (reference sequence). The DNA for the CDR3 is TGTGCCAGCAGACCAGCCGGACAGCGCCTTGAAGCTTTCTTT. Its translation: CASRPAGQRLEAFF.

The V gene is TRBV18, the J gene TRBJ2-5, with D hard to call. The germline gives CDR1 KGHSH, CDR2 LQKENI. V was pared by 1 base and J by 0 bases, with 0 bases between. This CDR3 comprises 12 residues. As DNA, the CDR3 is TGTGCCAGCTCACCACACCAAGAGACCCAGTACTTC. Translation: CASSPHQETQYF. Filled out from reference TRBV18 and TRBJ2-5, the complete variable domain reads NAGVMQNPRHLVRRRGQEARLRCSPMKGHSHVYWYRQLPEEGLKFMVYLQKENIIDESGMPKERFSAEFPKEGPSILRIQQVVRGDSAAYFCASSPHQETQYFGPGTRLLVL.

The gene calls are TRBV7-2 and TRBJ2-1; D unclear. This CDR3 region has 15 residues. Trimming shortened V by 1 base and J by 0 bases, and 7 bases separated the two germline ends. Germline V gene lookup returns CDR1 SGHTA and CDR2 FQGNSA. The CDR3 loop reads CASSLGSSSYNEQFF. The CDR3, as DNA: TGTGCCAGCAGCTTAGGAAGCAGCTCCTACAATGAGCAGTTCTTC.

In this sample, this clone turned up a few times. V is TRBV6-1 and J is TRBJ2-7; 11 nucleotides align to TRBD1. V gave up 4 bases and J gave up 3 bases; unmatched junction bases: 8. The CDR3 contains 16 residues. CDR1 is MNHNS and CDR2 is SASEGT in the germline V gene. Here the CDR3 reads CASSGQDRGLIYEQYF. The CDR3 coding sequence is TGTGCCAGCAGTGGTCAGGACAGGGGGCTGATCTACGAGCAGTACTTC.

The chain has TRBV5-6 and TRBJ2-7; D gene unclear. V shed 1 base and J shed 7 bases, with 12 bases lying between them. Germline CDR1 is SGHDT and CDR2 is YYEEEE. The CDR3 contains 13 residues. The CDR3 nucleotides read TGTGCCAGCAGCTTGAACAGCTTTGGGGAGCAGTACTTC. It translates to CASSLNSFGEQYF. The full variable domain, in which reference TRBV5-6 and TRBJ2-7 provide the parts outside the CDR3, is DAGVTQSPTHLIKTRGQQVTLRCSPKSGHDTVSWYQQALGQGPQFIFQYYEEEERQRGNFPDRFSGHQFPNYSSELNVNALLLGDSALYLCASSLNSFGEQYFGPGTRLTVT.

The chain is built from TRBV5-4 and TRBJ2-5; 11 nucleotides match TRBD2. The V gene end was trimmed by 0 bases and the J gene end by 5 bases; junction bases not matched to a gene: 3. Germline CDR1 and CDR2: SGHNT and YYREEE (reference sequence). This CDR3 has 15 residues. The CDR3: CASSLDLAGGETQYF. The CDR3 DNA sequence: TGTGCCAGCAGCTTGGACCTAGCGGGGGGTGAGACCCAGTACTTC.

The V gene is TRBV19, the J gene TRBJ1-4; maybe TRBD1 (5 bases). The V gene lost 3 bases and the J gene lost 6 bases, with 11 bases spanning the gap. CDR1 LNHDA and CDR2 SQIVND come from the germline V gene (reference sequence). The CDR3 is 14 amino acids. Here the CDR3 DNA reads TGTGCCAGTAGTATCAGGGAAGGGGATGAAAAACTGTTTTTT. Amino acids: CASSIREGDEKLFF.

The rearrangement joins TRBV7-2 to TRBJ1-5; a possible D gene is TRBD1 (5 bases). The CDR3 covers 13 residues. Germline V CDR1 and CDR2: SGHTA, FQGNSA. Trimming stripped 6 bases from V and 11 bases from J, with 17 bases between. The CDR3 region is CASSPRGGVAQHF. The CDR3 DNA reads TGTGCCAGCAGTCCTCGTGGGGGGGTGGCCCAGCATTTT.

V usage is TRBV5-8 and J usage is TRBJ2-5; unclear D gene. Germline V lookup: CDR1 SGHTS, CDR2 YDEGEE. Trimming cost V 4 bases and J 1 base, with 11 bases left between them. The CDR3 has 14 amino acids. In DNA, the CDR3 is TGTGCCAGCAGCCTCTACACCTTCCAAGAGACCCAGTACTTC. This encodes CASSLYTFQETQYF.

This sequence joins TRBV18 and TRBJ1-1, with unresolved D. The CDR3 totals 13 residues. V was clipped by 7 bases and J by 1 base, with 10 bases between them. CDR1 is KGHSH and CDR2 is LQKENI in the germline V gene. The CDR3: CASYGRGNTEAFF. CDR3 bases: TGTGCCAGCTACGGAAGAGGGAACACTGAAGCTTTCTTT. Drawing the rest from reference TRBV18 and TRBJ1-1, the complete variable domain is NAGVMQNPRHLVRRRGQEARLRCSPMKGHSHVYWYRQLPEEGLKFMVYLQKENIIDESGMPKERFSAEFPKEGPSILRIQQVVRGDSAAYFCASYGRGNTEAFFGQGTRLTVV.

This chain connects TRBV2 to TRBJ2-1; no clear D gene. The V gene lost 4 bases and the J gene lost 8 bases, with 9 bases spanning the gap. There are 12 residues in the CDR3. Germline V gene sequence: CDR1 SNHLY, CDR2 FYNNEI. The CDR3 DNA reads TGTGCCAGCAGTGGGACCGTTTATGAGCAGTTCTTC. Translation: CASSGTVYEQFF.